The present T cell receptor beta chain was sequenced within a study of OX40 agonist ivuxolimab in advanced cancers. Profiling relied on immunoSEQ multiplex PCR, and the TCRdb table lists in-frame clones only, not all of them. The repertoire holds tens of thousands of clones, with less than 90% as singletons. Note on this clone: Other DNA sequences in the same sample also yield this CDR3.

This specimen was CD4+ or CD8+ T cells sorted from blood, taken in a trial of the OX40 agonist ivuxolimab. This TCR derives from an adult with an advanced solid tumor such as melanoma, head and neck, liver or kidney cancer.

The CDR3 reads CASSRGGDYNEQFF. As DNA, the CDR3 is TGTGCCAGCAGCAGGGGTGGCGATTACAATGAGCAGTTCTTC. This sequence joins TRBV27 and TRBJ2-1, with TRBD1 as a possible D gene (6 bases). The V end lost 6 bases, the J end lost 4 bases, and 13 bases lay between the germline ends. Germline V gene lookup returns CDR1 MNHEY and CDR2 SMNVEV (reference sequence). This CDR3 region has 14 residues.